Listed below are T cell receptor beta chains from one sample, sequenced in a study of blood T cell repertoires in COVID-19. The assay was immunoSEQ multiplex PCR, and TCRdb's table has in-frame clones only and misses some. The data contain about 170,000 clones, 70% to 85% of them seen just once; the ten biggest clones take up roughly 1.3%. The sequencing input was peripheral blood. The origin of the receptors is a man in his 60s who had recovered from COVID-19. CDR3s include the opening cysteine and the closing phenylalanine or tryptophan. D genes are given only for firm matches. Clone sizes are given selectively: once, few, many, or a class where the clone is expanded.

j_gene: TRBJ2-7
abundance: -
d_gene: TRBD1
v_gene: TRBV12-3/TRBV12-4
CDR3nt: TGTGCCAGCACCCGCGCGACAGGGGGCGAGCAGTACTTC
CDR3aa: CASTRATGGEQYF

j_gene: TRBJ2-2
abundance: once
d_gene: TRBD1
v_gene: TRBV9
CDR3nt: TGTGCCAGCAGCACCAGGGGGCCCGGGGAGCTGTTTTTT
CDR3aa: CASSTRGPGELFF

j_gene: TRBJ2-1
abundance: -
d_gene: -
v_gene: TRBV9
CDR3nt: TGTGCCAGCAGCGTAGAGGGGGACTCCTACAATGAGCAGTTCTTC
CDR3aa: CASSVEGDSYNEQFF

j_gene: TRBJ1-6
abundance: -
d_gene: -
v_gene: TRBV5-4
CDR3nt: TGTGCCAGCAGCTTGGCGACAGCCGATTCACCCCTCCACTTT
CDR3aa: CASSLATADSPLHF

j_gene: TRBJ2-5
abundance: -
d_gene: -
v_gene: TRBV28
CDR3nt: TGTGCCAGCAGCCTTTTCCAAGAGACCCAGTACTTC
CDR3aa: CASSLFQETQYF

j_gene: TRBJ2-7
abundance: -
d_gene: TRBD2
v_gene: TRBV5-1
CDR3nt: TGCGCCAGCAGCTTAGGGACTAGTCACTACGAGCAGTACTTC
CDR3aa: CASSLGTSHYEQYF

j_gene: TRBJ1-1
abundance: -
d_gene: -
v_gene: TRBV4-1
CDR3nt: TGCGCCAGCAGCCAAGCTACTCCTGGACAGAGAAACACTGAAGCTTTCTTT
CDR3aa: CASSQATPGQRNTEAFF

j_gene: TRBJ1-1
abundance: -
d_gene: TRBD1
v_gene: TRBV4-1
CDR3nt: TGCGCCAGCAGCCAACCCAGGTGGGACAGGGGAGCAAGGGGGACTGAAGCTTTCTTT
CDR3aa: CASSQPRWDRGARGTEAFF

j_gene: TRBJ2-1
abundance: -
d_gene: -
v_gene: TRBV18
CDR3nt: TGTGCCAGCTCCCTTGGTATGGGAGGCGATGAGCAGTTCTTC
CDR3aa: CASSLGMGGDEQFF

j_gene: TRBJ1-2
abundance: -
d_gene: -
v_gene: TRBV27
CDR3nt: TGTGCCAGCAGGGCCAACTATGGCTACACCTTC
CDR3aa: CASRANYGYTF

j_gene: TRBJ2-5
abundance: -
d_gene: -
v_gene: TRBV3-1/TRBV3-2
CDR3nt: TGTGCCAGCAGCCCGGGACTCCAAGAGACCCAGTACTTC
CDR3aa: CASSPGLQETQYF

j_gene: TRBJ1-2
abundance: -
d_gene: -
v_gene: TRBV11-2
CDR3nt: TGTGCCAGCAGCTTAGGGAGGACGGGACTGGGTTACACCTTC
CDR3aa: CASSLGRTGLGYTF

j_gene: TRBJ1-5
abundance: few
d_gene: -
v_gene: TRBV3-1/TRBV3-2
CDR3nt: TGTGCCAGCAGCCAAGCCCTCAATCAGCCCCAGCATTTT
CDR3aa: CASSQALNQPQHF

j_gene: TRBJ2-5
abundance: -
d_gene: TRBD2
v_gene: TRBV7-2
CDR3nt: TGTGCCAGCAGCTATACTAGCGGGTACAACCGGCGGCAAGTGACCCAGTACTTC
CDR3aa: CASSYTSGYNRRQVTQYF

j_gene: TRBJ1-2
abundance: -
d_gene: -
v_gene: TRBV7-9
CDR3nt: TGTGCCAGCAGCTCCGGGGGGCTCACGTCGGGCTACACCTTC
CDR3aa: CASSSGGLTSGYTF

j_gene: TRBJ2-1
abundance: -
d_gene: -
v_gene: TRBV7-2
CDR3nt: TGTGCCAGCAGCTTAGCGGAGTCCCTTAAGGAGTTCTTC
CDR3aa: CASSLAESLKEFF

j_gene: TRBJ1-4
abundance: -
d_gene: -
v_gene: TRBV27
CDR3nt: TGTGCCAGCAGTTCCGCCGGGGATCCTAATGAAAAACTGTTTTTT
CDR3aa: CASSSAGDPNEKLFF

j_gene: TRBJ1-1
abundance: -
d_gene: TRBD1
v_gene: TRBV24-1
CDR3nt: TGTGCCACCAGTGACTCCGGGACAGGGAGAACTGAAGCTTTCTTT
CDR3aa: CATSDSGTGRTEAFF

j_gene: TRBJ2-5
abundance: -
d_gene: -
v_gene: TRBV3-1/TRBV3-2
CDR3nt: TGTGCCAGCAGCCAATTATTTGCGCCCCAGTACTTC
CDR3aa: CASSQLFAPQYF

j_gene: TRBJ2-2
abundance: -
d_gene: TRBD1
v_gene: TRBV29-1
CDR3nt: TGCAGCGCCGACAGGGGGTCCACCGGGGAGCTGTTTTTT
CDR3aa: CSADRGSTGELFF

j_gene: TRBJ2-1
abundance: -
d_gene: -
v_gene: TRBV6-5
CDR3nt: TGTGCCAGCTCGCCTGCGGATGAGCAGTTCTTC
CDR3aa: CASSPADEQFF

j_gene: TRBJ1-1
abundance: -
d_gene: -
v_gene: TRBV6-6
CDR3nt: TGTGCCAGCTACACAACACAGGGTGGCACTGAAGCTTTCTTT
CDR3aa: CASYTTQGGTEAFF

j_gene: TRBJ1-1
abundance: -
d_gene: -
v_gene: TRBV2
CDR3nt: TGTGCCAGCAGCTTTCGCCCAGGGAACACTGAAGCTTTCTTT
CDR3aa: CASSFRPGNTEAFF

j_gene: TRBJ1-2
abundance: few
d_gene: -
v_gene: TRBV4-1
CDR3nt: TGCGCCAGCAGCCAAGATCCGGGATTCGACTATGGCTACACCTTC
CDR3aa: CASSQDPGFDYGYTF

j_gene: TRBJ1-3
abundance: -
d_gene: -
v_gene: TRBV7-8
CDR3nt: TGTGCCAGCAGCTTAGACGCGGTAAACACCATATATTTT
CDR3aa: CASSLDAVNTIYF

j_gene: TRBJ1-6
abundance: -
d_gene: -
v_gene: TRBV6-5
CDR3nt: TGTGCCATCGAACAGGGCCGAGGGGGGGTTTCACCCCTCCACTTT
CDR3aa: CAIEQGRGGVSPLHF

j_gene: TRBJ2-5
abundance: once
d_gene: TRBD2
v_gene: TRBV19
CDR3nt: TGTGCCAGTAGTATCTCGCGGGGGGTACAAGAGACCCAGTACTTC
CDR3aa: CASSISRGVQETQYF

j_gene: TRBJ1-6
abundance: -
d_gene: -
v_gene: TRBV6-5
CDR3nt: TGTGCCAGCACCCCGCGGGCCTATAATTCACCCCTCCACTTT
CDR3aa: CASTPRAYNSPLHF

j_gene: TRBJ1-4
abundance: once
d_gene: TRBD1
v_gene: TRBV14
CDR3nt: TGTGCCAGCAGCCCGGGACAGGGTGAAAAACTGTTTTTT
CDR3aa: CASSPGQGEKLFF

j_gene: TRBJ2-3
abundance: few
d_gene: TRBD2
v_gene: TRBV29-1
CDR3nt: TGCAGCGTTGAACCAGCGGGGTTAGATACGCAGTATTTT
CDR3aa: CSVEPAGLDTQYF

j_gene: TRBJ2-5
abundance: once
d_gene: -
v_gene: TRBV6-5
CDR3nt: TGTGCCAGCCGGGCGGGGTGGGGACAAGAGACCCAGTACTTC
CDR3aa: CASRAGWGQETQYF

j_gene: TRBJ2-7
abundance: -
d_gene: TRBD2
v_gene: TRBV2
CDR3nt: TGTGCCAGCAAAGTAGCGGGGGTTTCCTACGAGCAGTACTTC
CDR3aa: CASKVAGVSYEQYF

j_gene: TRBJ1-2
abundance: -
d_gene: TRBD1
v_gene: TRBV4-1
CDR3nt: TGCGCCAGCAGCCAAGTGCCAGGGGGCACAGGCTACACCTTC
CDR3aa: CASSQVPGGTGYTF

j_gene: TRBJ2-5
abundance: -
d_gene: -
v_gene: TRBV6-6
CDR3nt: TGTGCCAGCAGTTACTCGCCGGGTCATCAAGAGACCCAGTACTTC
CDR3aa: CASSYSPGHQETQYF

j_gene: TRBJ2-5
abundance: -
d_gene: -
v_gene: TRBV29-1
CDR3nt: TGCAGCGTTCCCTCTACGGAGACTCAAGAGACCCAGTACTTC
CDR3aa: CSVPSTETQETQYF

j_gene: TRBJ2-7
abundance: -
d_gene: -
v_gene: TRBV7-8
CDR3nt: TGTGCCAGCGGGGAGTCGTGGTTCACAGGGAGCTCCTACGAGCAGTACTTC
CDR3aa: CASGESWFTGSSYEQYF

j_gene: TRBJ1-1
abundance: -
d_gene: -
v_gene: TRBV11-2
CDR3nt: TGTGCCAGCAGCTTAGTTGGGGAGGGGACTGAAGCTTTCTTT
CDR3aa: CASSLVGEGTEAFF

j_gene: TRBJ2-2
abundance: few
d_gene: -
v_gene: TRBV6-6
CDR3nt: TGTGCCAGCAGTCGACCCCCCGGAGACACCGGGGAGCTGTTTTTT
CDR3aa: CASSRPPGDTGELFF

j_gene: TRBJ2-2
abundance: -
d_gene: -
v_gene: TRBV3-1/TRBV3-2
CDR3nt: TGTGCCAGCAGCCAAGATGATACAGGCTCCGGGGAGCTGTTTTTT
CDR3aa: CASSQDDTGSGELFF

j_gene: TRBJ2-5
abundance: -
d_gene: -
v_gene: TRBV5-1
CDR3nt: TGCGCCAGCAGCTTAGTGACACAAGAGACCCAGTACTTC
CDR3aa: CASSLVTQETQYF

j_gene: TRBJ2-3
abundance: -
d_gene: -
v_gene: TRBV30
CDR3nt: TGTGCCTGGAGTAAAATCCGGGATACGCAGTATTTT
CDR3aa: CAWSKIRDTQYF

j_gene: TRBJ2-3
abundance: -
d_gene: TRBD2
v_gene: TRBV9
CDR3nt: TGTGCCAGCAGCGTACAGCCCCTAGCGGGGGGGGCAGATACGCAGTATTTT
CDR3aa: CASSVQPLAGGADTQYF

j_gene: TRBJ1-6
abundance: once
d_gene: -
v_gene: TRBV6-5
CDR3nt: TGTGCCAGCAGTTATGGCGGGGGGGCGCAGCCTTCACCCCTCCACTTT
CDR3aa: CASSYGGGAQPSPLHF

j_gene: TRBJ2-5
abundance: -
d_gene: TRBD2
v_gene: TRBV5-1
CDR3nt: TGCGCCAGCAGTTCTGGACTAGCCCAAGAGACCCAGTACTTC
CDR3aa: CASSSGLAQETQYF

j_gene: TRBJ2-5
abundance: -
d_gene: TRBD2
v_gene: TRBV11-2
CDR3nt: TGTGCCAGCAGCTTAGCCACGGGGCGGGGGGGCCTAGGGACCCAGTACTTC
CDR3aa: CASSLATGRGGLGTQYF

j_gene: TRBJ1-1
abundance: -
d_gene: TRBD1
v_gene: TRBV3-1/TRBV3-2
CDR3nt: TGTGCCAGCAGCCAAGCGGTAGGACAGGCAACGAACACTGAAGCTTTCTTT
CDR3aa: CASSQAVGQATNTEAFF

j_gene: TRBJ1-4
abundance: -
d_gene: TRBD1
v_gene: TRBV4-1
CDR3nt: TGCGCCAGCAGCCGACAGGGAATTAATGAAAAACTGTTTTTT
CDR3aa: CASSRQGINEKLFF

j_gene: TRBJ2-3
abundance: -
d_gene: -
v_gene: TRBV15
CDR3nt: TGTGCCACCAGCAGAGGAAGGGGTTCCTCAGATACGCAGTATTTT
CDR3aa: CATSRGRGSSDTQYF

j_gene: TRBJ2-3
abundance: -
d_gene: TRBD2
v_gene: TRBV7-9
CDR3nt: TGTGCCAGCAGCTTAGTGTTAGCGGGGGGGCCAGATACGCAGTATTTT
CDR3aa: CASSLVLAGGPDTQYF

j_gene: TRBJ2-3
abundance: -
d_gene: -
v_gene: TRBV7-2
CDR3nt: TGTGCCAGCAGCTTTAGCGGACCCACAGATACGCAGTATTTT
CDR3aa: CASSFSGPTDTQYF

j_gene: TRBJ1-1
abundance: -
d_gene: -
v_gene: TRBV6-5
CDR3nt: TGTGCCAGCAGTTACCGCGGAAAGAACACTGAAGCTTTCTTT
CDR3aa: CASSYRGKNTEAFF

j_gene: TRBJ1-1
abundance: -
d_gene: -
v_gene: TRBV10-3
CDR3nt: TGTGCCATCACGGGTAGTGGTGCTGCGAACACTGAAGCTTTCTTT
CDR3aa: CAITGSGAANTEAFF